Here is one T cell receptor beta chain with its context. The sample originates from a study of blood T cell repertoires in COVID-19. Whole-study context: There were acute and convalescent COVID-19 samples, and they came from the United States, Italy and Spain.

The length of the CDR3 is 15 residues. With 4 bases clipped from V and 7 bases from J, the junction kept 7 bases outside the gene matches. Germline CDR1 is MGHDK and CDR2 is SYGVNS. In the study's own analysis: The authors estimated nucleated cell counts from reference gene primer amplification. Sequenced by immunoSEQ multiplex PCR; TCRdb stores in-frame clones only, minus some. V and J calls and clone size come straight from that table; D and trimming were deduced from the DNA. The table includes some 180,000 clones, 76% detected once. The receptor was derived from a woman aged 50 to 60 with active or convalescent COVID-19. The chain has TRBV25-1 and TRBJ1-2; the match to TRBD1 covers 12 bases. Sequencing was done on a sample of peripheral blood. The CDR3 coding sequence is TGTGCCAGCAGTGTATCCGGGACAGGGGGCTTTGGCTACACCTTC. Residues: CASSVSGTGGFGYTF.